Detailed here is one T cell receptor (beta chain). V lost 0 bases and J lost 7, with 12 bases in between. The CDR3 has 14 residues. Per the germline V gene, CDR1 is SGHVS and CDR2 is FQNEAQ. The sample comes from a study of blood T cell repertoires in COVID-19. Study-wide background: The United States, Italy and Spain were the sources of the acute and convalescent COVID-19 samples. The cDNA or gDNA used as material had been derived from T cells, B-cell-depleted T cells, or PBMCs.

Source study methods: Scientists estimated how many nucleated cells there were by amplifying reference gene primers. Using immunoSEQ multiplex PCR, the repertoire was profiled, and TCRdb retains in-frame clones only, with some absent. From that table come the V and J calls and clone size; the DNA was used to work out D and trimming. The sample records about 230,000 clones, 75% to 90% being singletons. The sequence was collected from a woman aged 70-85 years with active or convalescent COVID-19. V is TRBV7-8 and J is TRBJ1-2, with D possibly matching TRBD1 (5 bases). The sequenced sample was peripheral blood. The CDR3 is CASSLARDQGGYTF. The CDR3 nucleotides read TGTGCCAGCAGCTTAGCCAGGGATCAGGGTGGCTACACCTTC.